A selection of T cell receptor beta chains follows, all from one sample in a study of blood T cell repertoires in COVID-19. The assay was immunoSEQ multiplex PCR, and TCRdb's table has in-frame clones only and misses some. The top ten hold just under 2% of the sample, which has 200,000 to 300,000 clones, 80% to 90% seen once. Sequencing used peripheral blood. These receptors all come from a man aged 25-40 years with active or convalescent COVID-19. CDR3s include the opening cysteine and the closing phenylalanine or tryptophan. Each record gives: J gene, clone size, D gene, V gene, CDR3 protein, CDR3 DNA. D genes are given only for firm matches. Size is omitted from some rows. Given values are once, few, many or a class for expanded clones.

j_gene: TRBJ1-3
abundance: .
d_gene: .
v_gene: TRBV10-1
CDR3aa: CASSGGNGNTIYF
CDR3nt: TGCGCCAGCAGTGGAGGGAATGGAAACACCATATATTTT

j_gene: TRBJ2-3
abundance: .
d_gene: .
v_gene: TRBV5-4
CDR3aa: CASSSDLVTSTDTQYF
CDR3nt: TGTGCCAGCAGCTCTGATTTAGTAACTAGCACAGATACGCAGTATTTT

j_gene: TRBJ1-1
abundance: .
d_gene: .
v_gene: TRBV7-2
CDR3aa: CASSFVIPRDGTEAFF
CDR3nt: TGTGCCAGCAGCTTTGTCATCCCCAGGGATGGCACTGAAGCTTTCTTT

j_gene: TRBJ1-2
abundance: once
d_gene: TRBD1
v_gene: TRBV4-1
CDR3aa: CASSHGRGQGTSTF
CDR3nt: TGCGCCAGCAGCCATGGTCGGGGACAGGGTACTTCCACCTTC

j_gene: TRBJ1-2
abundance: .
d_gene: .
v_gene: TRBV5-6
CDR3aa: CASSFGAKGGYTF
CDR3nt: TGTGCCAGCAGCTTTGGGGCCAAAGGGGGCTACACCTTC

j_gene: TRBJ2-3
abundance: .
d_gene: .
v_gene: TRBV20-1
CDR3aa: CSATGKDTQYF
CDR3nt: TGCAGTGCTACAGGGAAAGATACGCAGTATTTT

j_gene: TRBJ1-1
abundance: .
d_gene: .
v_gene: TRBV18
CDR3aa: CASSQRGTRVGEAFF
CDR3nt: TGTGCCAGCTCACAACGTGGGACAAGGGTTGGTGAAGCTTTCTTT

j_gene: TRBJ2-4
abundance: .
d_gene: TRBD2
v_gene: TRBV5-4
CDR3aa: CASSLGAGGSQNIQYF
CDR3nt: TGTGCCAGCAGCTTGGGGGCGGGAGGGAGCCAAAACATTCAGTACTTC

j_gene: TRBJ2-7
abundance: .
d_gene: TRBD2
v_gene: TRBV11-2
CDR3aa: CASSLFIQAGGRYEQYF
CDR3nt: TGTGCCAGCAGCTTATTCATCCAAGCGGGGGGGCGTTACGAGCAGTACTTC

j_gene: TRBJ1-1
abundance: .
d_gene: TRBD1
v_gene: TRBV10-3
CDR3aa: CAISLTGDTEAFF
CDR3nt: TGTGCCATCTCGTTGACAGGGGACACTGAAGCTTTCTTT

j_gene: TRBJ2-3
abundance: .
d_gene: .
v_gene: TRBV7-8
CDR3aa: CASSLGQGGSTDTQYF
CDR3nt: TGTGCCAGCAGCTTAGGCCAGGGGGGATCCACAGATACGCAGTATTTT

j_gene: TRBJ1-2
abundance: .
d_gene: .
v_gene: TRBV19
CDR3aa: CASSIRDNYGYTF
CDR3nt: TGTGCCAGTAGTATCCGGGATAACTATGGCTACACCTTC

j_gene: TRBJ2-3
abundance: .
d_gene: .
v_gene: TRBV24-1
CDR3aa: CATSDSHTDTQYF
CDR3nt: TGTGCCACCAGTGATTCCCATACAGATACGCAGTATTTT

j_gene: TRBJ1-6
abundance: .
d_gene: TRBD1
v_gene: TRBV16
CDR3aa: CASSQSAGGISPLHF
CDR3nt: TGTGCCAGCAGCCAATCGGCAGGGGGGATATCACCCCTCCACTTT

j_gene: TRBJ2-3
abundance: .
d_gene: TRBD2
v_gene: TRBV7-3
CDR3aa: CASSRQASGGGTDTQYF
CDR3nt: TGTGCCAGCAGTAGACAGGCTAGCGGGGGAGGCACAGATACGCAGTATTTT

j_gene: TRBJ1-1
abundance: few
d_gene: .
v_gene: TRBV13
CDR3aa: CASSSIDSYYSPEAFF
CDR3nt: TGTGCCAGCAGCTCCATAGACTCCTATTATTCCCCTGAAGCTTTCTTT

j_gene: TRBJ1-5
abundance: .
d_gene: .
v_gene: TRBV18
CDR3aa: CASSPEEDQPQHF
CDR3nt: TGTGCCAGCTCACCCGAGGAAGATCAGCCCCAGCATTTT